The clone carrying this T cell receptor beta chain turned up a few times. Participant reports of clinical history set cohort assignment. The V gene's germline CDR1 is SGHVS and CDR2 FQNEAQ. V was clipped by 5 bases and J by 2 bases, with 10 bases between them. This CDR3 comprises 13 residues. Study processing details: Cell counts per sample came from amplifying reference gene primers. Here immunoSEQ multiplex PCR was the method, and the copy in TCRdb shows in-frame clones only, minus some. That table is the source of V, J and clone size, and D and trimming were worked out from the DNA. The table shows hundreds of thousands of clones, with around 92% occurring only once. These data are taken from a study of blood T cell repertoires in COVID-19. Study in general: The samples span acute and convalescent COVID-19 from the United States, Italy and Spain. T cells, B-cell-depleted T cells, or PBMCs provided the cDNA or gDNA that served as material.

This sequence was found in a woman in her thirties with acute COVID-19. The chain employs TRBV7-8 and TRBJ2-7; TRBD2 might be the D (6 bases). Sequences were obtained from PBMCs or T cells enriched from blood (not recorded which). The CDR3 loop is CASSPSGAYEQYF. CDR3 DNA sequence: TGTGCCAGCAGCCCCTCGGGGGCCTACGAGCAGTACTTC.